This TCR beta chain was identified during a study of tumor-infiltrating lymphocytes in localized non-small cell lung cancer. Germline V gives CDR1 SGHDT, CDR2 YYEEEE. The V and J ends lost 5 bases and 7 bases, in that order; junction bases with no gene match: 3. The CDR3 spans 12 residues. Only in-frame clones appear in the TCRdb table, and some are missing; sequencing was by immunoSEQ multiplex PCR. The repertoire holds about 16,000 clones, approximately 79% seen once, with about 9.4% in the top ten. The chain carries TRBV5-6 and TRBJ2-3, with TRBD1 identical over 8 bases. Sequencing input: lung tumor tissue. The clonotype was recovered from a human donor with non-small cell lung cancer. CDR3 loop: CASRQGANTQYF. CDR3 bases: TGTGCCAGCAGGCAGGGGGCAAATACGCAGTATTTT.